The clone carrying this TCR beta chain was seen repeatedly, ten times or more. Its antigen is unknown. The source of the sample is a study of metastatic and nonmetastatic thyroid tumors. Study-wide background: A comparison of repertoires was made across blood and tumor or nodule tissue from malignant and benign thyroid patients.

Germline lookup yields CDR1 SGDLS and CDR2 YYNGEE. Trimming took off 3 bases at V and 4 bases at J, with 7 bases between the two ends. This CDR3 has 12 amino acids. Original processing methods: CDR3 was compared across clinicopathological groups, and the resulting differences were used to build a distant-metastasis classifier for papillary thyroid cancer. TCRdb reanalyzed the PCR reads via MiXCR. The V and J calls and clone size are TCRdb's, not the authors'. The repertoire holds around 31,000 clones, with 15% to 20% as singletons. Points from the study as a whole: For both blood and tumor, malignant thyroid tumors reportedly showed significantly higher TCR beta diversity than benign nodules did.

Nobody among the patients had been given any treatment before thyroid surgery. Sample: blood. J is TRBJ1-2 and V is TRBV9, with D unclear. This sequence originates from a female donor with papillary thyroid cancer or a benign thyroid nodule (not recorded which). Some clones in this sample may be carry-over from other donors' samples. The DNA for the CDR3 is TGTGCCAGCAGCGGAGGACCCTATGGCTACACCTTC. Translating gives CASSGGPYGYTF.